This T cell receptor (beta chain) was sequenced for a study of response to subunit inactivated influenza vaccine. V was trimmed by 0 bases and J by 12 bases, leaving 15 bases between them. The CDR3 runs to 15 residues. The germline CDR1 and CDR2 sequences are SGHTA and FQGTGA. A word on this clonotype: What it recognizes is unknown.

Findings and limits, study-wide: Every seasonal influenza vaccination brings in few new T cells, the authors suggested.

TCRdb reprocessed the RT-PCR reads with MiXCR, giving one entry per CDR3 protein. The repertoire holds around 760,000 distinct CDR3 sequences, with roughly 14% as singletons. This rearrangement joins TRBV7-3 to TRBJ2-6; TRBD1 or TRBD2 may be the D gene (6 bases each). This clonotype originated in a middle-aged man who received an inactivated influenza vaccine. The sequencing here drew on PBMCs from blood, taken less than 15 days before vaccination. Here the CDR3 reads CASSLTPGATSVLTF. In DNA, the CDR3 is TGTGCCAGCAGCTTAACCCCGGGGGCGACCAGCGTCCTGACTTTC.